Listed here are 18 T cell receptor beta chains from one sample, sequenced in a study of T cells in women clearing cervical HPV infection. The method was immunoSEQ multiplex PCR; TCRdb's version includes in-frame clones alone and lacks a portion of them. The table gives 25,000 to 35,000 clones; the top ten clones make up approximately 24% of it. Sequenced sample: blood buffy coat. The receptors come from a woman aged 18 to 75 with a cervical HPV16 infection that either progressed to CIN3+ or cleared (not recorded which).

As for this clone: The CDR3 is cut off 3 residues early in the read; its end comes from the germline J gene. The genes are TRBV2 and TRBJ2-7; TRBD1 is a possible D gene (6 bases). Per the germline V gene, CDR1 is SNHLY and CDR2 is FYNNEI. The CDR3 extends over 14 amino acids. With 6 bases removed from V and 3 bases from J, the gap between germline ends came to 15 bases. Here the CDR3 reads CASRQGRVVYEQYF. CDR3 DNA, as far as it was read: TGTGCCAGCAGACAGGGTAGGGTGGTCTACGAG.

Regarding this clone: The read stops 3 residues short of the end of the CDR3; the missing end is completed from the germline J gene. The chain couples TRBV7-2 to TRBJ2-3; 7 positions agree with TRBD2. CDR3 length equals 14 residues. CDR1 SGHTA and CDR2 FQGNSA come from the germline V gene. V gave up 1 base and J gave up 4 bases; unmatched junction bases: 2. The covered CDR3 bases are TGTGCCAGCAGCTTAGGCGCGGGAGCAGATACG. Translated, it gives CASSLGAGADT. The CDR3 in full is CASSLGAGADTQYF.

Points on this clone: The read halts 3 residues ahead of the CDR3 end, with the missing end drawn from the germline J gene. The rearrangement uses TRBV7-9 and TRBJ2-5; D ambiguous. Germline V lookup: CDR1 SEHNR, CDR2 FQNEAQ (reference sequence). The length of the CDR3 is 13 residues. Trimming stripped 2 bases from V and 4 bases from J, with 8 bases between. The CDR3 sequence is CASSLRVAETQYF. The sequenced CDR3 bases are TGTGCCAGCAGCTTACGGGTGGCAGAGACC.

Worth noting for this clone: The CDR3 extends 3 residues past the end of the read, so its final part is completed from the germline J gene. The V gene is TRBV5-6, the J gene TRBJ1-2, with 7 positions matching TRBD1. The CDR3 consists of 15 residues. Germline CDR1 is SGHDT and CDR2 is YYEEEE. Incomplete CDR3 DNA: TGTGCCAGCAGCTGGGGACAGCAGCTTACATGGGGC. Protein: CASSWGQQLTWG. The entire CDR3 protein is CASSWGQQLTWGYTF.

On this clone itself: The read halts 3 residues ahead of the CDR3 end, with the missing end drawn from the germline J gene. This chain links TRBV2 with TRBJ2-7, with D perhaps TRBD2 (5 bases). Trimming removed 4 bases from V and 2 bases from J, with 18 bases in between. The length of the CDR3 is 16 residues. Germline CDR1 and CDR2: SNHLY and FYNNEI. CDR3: CASSVAGVGPPYEQYF. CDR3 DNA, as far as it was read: TGTGCCAGCAGTGTTGCGGGCGTCGGGCCCCCCTACGAG. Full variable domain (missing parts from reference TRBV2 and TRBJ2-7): EPEVTQTPSHQVTQMGQEVILRCVPISNHLYFYWYRQILGQKVEFLVSFYNNEISEKSEIFDDQFSVERPDGSNFTLKIRSTKLEDSAMYFCASSVAGVGPPYEQYFGPGTRLTVT.

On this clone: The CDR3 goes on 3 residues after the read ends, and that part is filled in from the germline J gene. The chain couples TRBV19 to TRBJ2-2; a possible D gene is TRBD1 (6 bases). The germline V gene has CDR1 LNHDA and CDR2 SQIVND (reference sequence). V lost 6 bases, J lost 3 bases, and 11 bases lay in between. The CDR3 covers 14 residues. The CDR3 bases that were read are TGTGCCAGTAGATCATCAGGGGACACCGGGGAG. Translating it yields CASRSSGDTGE. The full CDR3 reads CASRSSGDTGELFF.

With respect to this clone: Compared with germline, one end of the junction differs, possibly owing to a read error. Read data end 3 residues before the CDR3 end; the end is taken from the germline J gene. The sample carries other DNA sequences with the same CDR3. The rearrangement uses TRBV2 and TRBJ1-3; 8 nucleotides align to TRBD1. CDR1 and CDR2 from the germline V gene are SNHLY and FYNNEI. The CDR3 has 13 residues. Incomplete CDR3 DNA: TGTGCCAGCAGACAAGGACAGGGAAACACG. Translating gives CASRQGQGNT. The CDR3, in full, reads CASRQGQGNTIYF.

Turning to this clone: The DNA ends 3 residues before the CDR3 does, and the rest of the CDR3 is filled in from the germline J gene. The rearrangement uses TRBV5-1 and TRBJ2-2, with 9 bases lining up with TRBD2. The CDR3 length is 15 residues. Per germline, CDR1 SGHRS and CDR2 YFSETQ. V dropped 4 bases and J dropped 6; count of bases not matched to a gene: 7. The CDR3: CASSLGSGSAGELFF. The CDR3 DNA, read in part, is TGCGCCAGCAGCCTAGGTAGCGGGAGCGCCGGGGAG.

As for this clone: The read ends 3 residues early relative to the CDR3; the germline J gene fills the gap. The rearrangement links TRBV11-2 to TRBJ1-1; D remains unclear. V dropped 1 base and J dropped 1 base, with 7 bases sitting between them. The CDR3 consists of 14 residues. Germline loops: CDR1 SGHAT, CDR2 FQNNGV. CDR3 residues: CASSLGEGNTEAFF. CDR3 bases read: TGTGCCAGCAGCTTAGGTGAGGGGAACACTGAA.

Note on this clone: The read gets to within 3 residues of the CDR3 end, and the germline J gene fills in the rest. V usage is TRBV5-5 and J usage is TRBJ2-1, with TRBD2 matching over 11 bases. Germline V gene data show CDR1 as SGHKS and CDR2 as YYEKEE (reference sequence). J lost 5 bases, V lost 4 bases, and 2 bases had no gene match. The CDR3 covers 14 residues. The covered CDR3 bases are TGTGCCAGCAGCACGGGACTAGCGGACAATGAG. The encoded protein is CASSTGLADNE. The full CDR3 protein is CASSTGLADNEQFF.

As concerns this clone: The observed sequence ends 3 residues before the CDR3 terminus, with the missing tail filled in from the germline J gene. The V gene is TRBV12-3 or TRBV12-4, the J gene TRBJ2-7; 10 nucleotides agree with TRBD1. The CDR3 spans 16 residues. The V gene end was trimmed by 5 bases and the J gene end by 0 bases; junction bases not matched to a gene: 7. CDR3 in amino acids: CASSGQGQGSSYEQYF. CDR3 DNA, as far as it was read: TGTGCCAGCAGTGGGCAGGGACAGGGGAGCTCCTACGAG.

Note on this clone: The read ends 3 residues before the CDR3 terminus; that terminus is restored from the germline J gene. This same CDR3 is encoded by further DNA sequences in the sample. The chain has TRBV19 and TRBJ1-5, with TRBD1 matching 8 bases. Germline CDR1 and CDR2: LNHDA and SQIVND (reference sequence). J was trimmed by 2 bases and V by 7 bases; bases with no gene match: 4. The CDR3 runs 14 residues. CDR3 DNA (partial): TGTGCCAGTAACGACAGGGGCGGCAATCAGCCC. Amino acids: CASNDRGGNQP. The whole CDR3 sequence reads CASNDRGGNQPQHF.

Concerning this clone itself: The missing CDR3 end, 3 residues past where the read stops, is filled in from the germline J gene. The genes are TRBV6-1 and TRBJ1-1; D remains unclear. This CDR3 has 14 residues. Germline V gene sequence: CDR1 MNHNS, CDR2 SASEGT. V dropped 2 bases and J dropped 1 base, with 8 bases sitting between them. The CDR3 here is CASSERVENTEAFF. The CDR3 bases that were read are TGTGCCAGCAGTGAACGGGTGGAGAACACTGAA.

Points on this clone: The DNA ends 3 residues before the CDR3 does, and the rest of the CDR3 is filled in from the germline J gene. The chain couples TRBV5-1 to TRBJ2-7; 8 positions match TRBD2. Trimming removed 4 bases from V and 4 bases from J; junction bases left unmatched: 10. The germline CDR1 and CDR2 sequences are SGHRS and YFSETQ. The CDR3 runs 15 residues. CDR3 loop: CASSLGGGPLYEQYF. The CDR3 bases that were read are TGCGCCAGCAGCCTCGGGGGGGGGCCTCTGTACGAG.

CDR3 bases read: TGCAGTGCTCCCCAGGGCGGGGAG. This encodes CSAPQGGE. The whole CDR3 protein is CSAPQGGELFF. The rearrangement joins TRBV20-1 to TRBJ2-2, with D tentatively TRBD1 (5 bases). The read terminates 3 residues ahead of where the CDR3 ends, so the germline J gene completes it. The CDR3 consists of 11 residues. Trimming removed 5 bases at V and 7 bases at J, with 8 bases between. Germline lookup yields CDR1 DFQATT and CDR2 SNEGSKA (reference sequence).

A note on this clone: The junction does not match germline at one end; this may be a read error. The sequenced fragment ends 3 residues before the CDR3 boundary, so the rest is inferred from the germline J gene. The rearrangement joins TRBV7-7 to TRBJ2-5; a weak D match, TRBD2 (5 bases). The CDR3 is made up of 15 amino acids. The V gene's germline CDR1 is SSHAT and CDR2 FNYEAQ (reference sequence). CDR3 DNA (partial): TGTGCTAGCAGCTTACGGGGAGACCCCCAAGAGACC. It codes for CASSLRGDPQET. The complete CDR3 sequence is CASSLRGDPQETQYF. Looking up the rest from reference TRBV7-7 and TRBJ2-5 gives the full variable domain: GAGVSQSPRYKVTKRGQDVTLRCDPISSHATLYWYQQALGQGPEFLTYFNYEAQPDKSGLPSDRFSAERPEGSISTLTIQRTEQRDSAMYRCASSLRGDPQETQYFGPGTRLLVL.

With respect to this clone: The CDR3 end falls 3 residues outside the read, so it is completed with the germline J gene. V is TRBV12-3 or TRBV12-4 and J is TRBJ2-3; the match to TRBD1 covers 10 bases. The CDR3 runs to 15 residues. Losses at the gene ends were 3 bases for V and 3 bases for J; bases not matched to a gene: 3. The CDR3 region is CASSLTGGRTDTQYF. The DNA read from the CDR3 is TGTGCCAGCAGTTTGACAGGGGGCAGAACAGATACG.

Incomplete CDR3 DNA: TGTGCCAGCAGTCGAACTAGGAACACAGATACG. As protein: CASSRTRNTDT. In full, the CDR3 is CASSRTRNTDTQYF. The chain is built from TRBV2 and TRBJ2-3; TRBD2 is a possible D gene (5 bases). The read ends 3 residues shy of where the CDR3 ends; the end is completed using the germline J gene. The CDR3 covers 14 residues. Between the trimmed V and J ends, which lost 5 bases and 2 bases, there was a span of 11 bases. Germline V lookup: CDR1 SNHLY, CDR2 FYNNEI.